The 25 T cell receptor beta chains below all came from one sample that was sequenced in a study of blood T cell repertoires in COVID-19. Generated by immunoSEQ multiplex PCR, the TCRdb table keeps only in-frame clones and is missing some. Found here are 100,000 or so clones, almost 95% of them singletons; the top ten hold around 5%. Sequencing used peripheral blood. The receptors come from a man aged 45-65 years with active COVID-19.

The J gene is TRBJ2-6, the V gene TRBV28; the D gene is possibly TRBD1 (6 bases). This CDR3 is 15 amino acids long. The V end was cut by 4 bases, the J end by 3 bases, with 10 bases between. Looked up from germline, CDR1 is MDHEN and CDR2 is SYDVKM. DNA of the CDR3: TGTGCCAGCAGTTCTGGGGGCAGTGGGGCCAACGTCCTGACTTTC. Protein: CASSSGGSGANVLTF.

The chain carries TRBV19 and TRBJ1-4; D is ambiguous. The CDR3 loop spans 14 amino acids. Germline CDR1 is LNHDA and CDR2 is SQIVND (reference sequence). The V end was cut by 3 bases, the J end by 0 bases, with 5 bases between. CDR3 DNA sequence: TGTGCCAGTAGTATTACAGCAACTAATGAAAAACTGTTTTTT. Translation: CASSITATNEKLFF.

The rearrangement joins TRBV6-1 to TRBJ1-3; no definite D call. CDR1 MNHNS and CDR2 SASEGT come from the germline V gene. Trimming removed 1 base from V and 7 bases from J, with 11 bases in between. The CDR3 has 14 amino acids. For the CDR3, the DNA is TGTGCCAGCAGTGAAGGAGGTGTAAGCAACACCATATATTTT. Translating it yields CASSEGGVSNTIYF.

This chain joins TRBV27 and TRBJ1-6; D gene uncertain. Trimming left V 5 bases short and J 9 bases short, with 11 bases between. The germline V gene encodes CDR1 MNHEY and CDR2 SMNVEV (reference sequence). The CDR3 is 13 residues long. The CDR3 is CASSPYLGSPLHF. The CDR3 bases are TGTGCCAGCAGTCCATACCTCGGTTCACCCCTCCACTTT.

This sequence joins TRBV6-6 and TRBJ2-7, with D unresolved. The CDR3 contains 12 residues. Germline V CDR1 and CDR2: MNHNY, SVGAGI (reference sequence). V was shortened by 3 bases and J by 5 bases, with 8 bases between the two germline ends. Here the CDR3 reads CASSYGRDEQYF. The DNA for the CDR3 is TGTGCCAGCAGTTATGGGCGAGACGAGCAGTACTTC.

This sequence joins TRBV19 and TRBJ1-1; 11 bases agree with TRBD1. This CDR3 region has 13 residues. The germline CDR1 and CDR2 sequences are LNHDA and SQIVND (reference sequence). Trimming removed 6 bases from V and 4 bases from J; junction bases left unmatched: 1. In nucleotides, the CDR3 is TGTGCCAGTAGGGACAGGGGGCGCACTGAAGCTTTCTTT. Translation: CASRDRGRTEAFF.

The chain is built from TRBV5-1 and TRBJ1-4; D call uncertain. The ends were cut back, 0 bases at V and 5 bases at J, with 14 bases in the middle. Germline assignment: CDR1 SGHRS and CDR2 YFSETQ. This CDR3 spans 16 amino acids. DNA for the CDR3: TGCGCCAGCAGCTTGGGGGTGGGAGGATTCAATGAAAAACTGTTTTTT. It is translated as CASSLGVGGFNEKLFF.

V is TRBV5-4 and J is TRBJ2-1; no clear D gene. Trimming stripped 0 bases from V and 8 bases from J, with 9 bases between. The CDR3 length is 13 residues. Germline lookup yields CDR1 SGHNT and CDR2 YYREEE (reference sequence). The CDR3 region has the DNA TGTGCCAGCAGCTTGGATTTAAGCGATGAGCAGTTCTTC. It is translated as CASSLDLSDEQFF.

The CDR3 DNA sequence: TGCAGCGTTGGCCCCGGGTTCAATGAGCAGTTCTTC. Its protein product is CSVGPGFNEQFF. The chain recombines TRBV29-1 with TRBJ2-1, with D uncertain. The germline V gene has CDR1 SQVTM and CDR2 ANQGSEA. V lost 4 bases and J lost 6, with 10 bases in between. The CDR3 is made up of 12 amino acids.

The rearrangement uses TRBV11-2 and TRBJ2-3; a weak D match, TRBD1 (5 bases). Germline V gives CDR1 SGHAT, CDR2 FQNNGV. The length of the CDR3 is 17 residues. The V end was cut by 4 bases, the J end by 0 bases, with 17 bases between. The CDR3 DNA is TGTGCCAGCAGCTCGAAGCTTGACAGCACTAGCACAGATACGCAGTATTTT. This sequence encodes CASSSKLDSTSTDTQYF.

The chain combines TRBV6-6 with TRBJ1-3; no clear D gene. The ends were cut back, 6 bases at V and 0 bases at J, with 15 bases in the middle. Germline CDR1 reads MNHNY; CDR2 reads SVGAGI (reference sequence). The CDR3 extends over 16 amino acids. The CDR3 reads CASSLTGPSSGNTIYF. The CDR3 DNA is TGTGCCAGCAGCCTGACTGGCCCGAGCTCTGGAAACACCATATATTTT.

This sequence joins TRBV19 and TRBJ1-1, with 11 bases identical to TRBD1. After removal of 4 bases from V and 7 bases from J, the junction contained 5 bases not matched to a gene. CDR1 is LNHDA and CDR2 is SQIVND in the germline V gene (reference sequence). The CDR3 consists of 14 residues. Written as DNA, the CDR3 is TGTGCCAGTAGTAGGACAGGGGGCGCGAGTGAAGCTTTCTTT. As protein: CASSRTGGASEAFF. Together with reference TRBV19 and TRBJ1-1, the CDR3 gives the full variable domain: DGGITQSPKYLFRKEGQNVTLSCEQNLNHDAMYWYRQDPGQGLRLIYYSQIVNDFQKGDIAEGYSVSREKKESFPLTVTSAQKNPTAFYLCASSRTGGASEAFFGQGTRLTVV.

The chain joins TRBV7-2 to TRBJ2-6; tentative D call: TRBD1 (6 bases). Germline V gives CDR1 SGHTA, CDR2 FQGNSA. This CDR3 comprises 17 residues. V shed 3 bases and J shed 3 bases, with 15 bases lying between them. The CDR3 nucleotides read TGTGCCAGCAGCTTCCGACAGGCGGCCGGTGGGGCCAACGTCCTGACTTTC. It encodes CASSFRQAAGGANVLTF.

The chain carries TRBV24-1 and TRBJ2-1; 14 bases fit TRBD2. V lost 2 bases and J lost 7; bases outside the gene matches: 15. The CDR3 spans 20 residues. Germline V gives CDR1 KGHDR, CDR2 SFDVKD. CDR3 amino acids: CATSDYSVGTSGSFWNEQFF. The CDR3 bases are TGTGCCACCAGTGATTATTCTGTGGGGACTAGCGGGAGTTTTTGGAATGAGCAGTTCTTC.

The chain couples TRBV6-5 to TRBJ2-3, with TRBD2 matching 7 bases. The CDR3 is 15 amino acids. CDR1 and CDR2 from the germline V gene are MNHEY and SVGAGI. V was clipped by 3 bases and J by 1 base; unmatched bases: 4. In nucleotides, the CDR3 is TGTGCCAGCAGTTATGGGGGGGTCGGCACAGATACGCAGTATTTT. This encodes CASSYGGVGTDTQYF.

This clone was detected only a few times. The rearrangement uses TRBV5-4 and TRBJ2-7; 15 bases are a match to TRBD2. CDR1 and CDR2 (germline): SGHNT, YYREEE (reference sequence). The CDR3 length is 16 residues. The V segment lost 4 bases and the J segment 7 bases; nucleotides outside the gene matches: 9. The CDR3 DNA reads as TGTGCCAGCAGCCGGACTAGCGGGAGGGCCTCGGAAGAGCAGTACTTC. The encoded protein is CASSRTSGRASEEQYF.

The chain employs TRBV3-1 (or the pseudogene TRBV3-2) and TRBJ2-1; weak D call: TRBD1 (5 bases). Looked up from germline, CDR1 is LGHDT and CDR2 is YNNKEL (reference sequence). This CDR3 is built from 14 residues. V dropped 3 bases and J dropped 9 bases, with 15 bases sitting between them. CDR3 in DNA: TGTGCCAGCAGCCAGTTTAGGGGCTTTGCTGAGCAGTTCTTC. The encoded protein is CASSQFRGFAEQFF.

V and J are TRBV18 and TRBJ2-2, with TRBD1 matching over 8 bases. The junction had 2 bases not matched to a gene; V was cut back by 5 bases and J by 0 bases. Germline CDR1 reads KGHSH; CDR2 reads LQKENI. The CDR3 length is 15 residues. The CDR3 sequence: CASSWDRTNTGELFF. DNA for the CDR3: TGTGCCAGCTCATGGGACAGGACGAACACCGGGGAGCTGTTTTTT. Supplemented by reference TRBV18 and TRBJ2-2, the full variable domain reads NAGVMQNPRHLVRRRGQEARLRCSPMKGHSHVYWYRQLPEEGLKFMVYLQKENIIDESGMPKERFSAEFPKEGPSILRIQQVVRGDSAAYFCASSWDRTNTGELFFGEGSRLTVL.

This clone has only one observation. The chain uses TRBV29-1 and TRBJ1-2, with D tentatively TRBD1 (6 bases). CDR1 and CDR2 (germline): SQVTM, ANQGSEA. The CDR3 contains 14 residues. Deletions cut 0 bases from V and 8 bases from J, with 16 bases between. DNA of the CDR3: TGCAGCGTTGAAGACCTCCAGGGGCGGTTAGGCTACACCTTC. Protein sequence: CSVEDLQGRLGYTF.

The chain uses TRBV5-1 and TRBJ1-1; D is undetermined. The V gene lost 0 bases and the J gene lost 1 base, with 7 bases spanning the gap. Per the germline V gene, CDR1 is SGHRS and CDR2 is YFSETQ. This CDR3 has 14 residues. CDR3 DNA sequence: TGCGCCAGCAGCTTGGGACTGTCGAACACTGAAGCTTTCTTT. Translating gives CASSLGLSNTEAFF.

V and J are TRBV30 and TRBJ1-1; 7 bases line up with TRBD1. The CDR3 runs to 16 residues. Trimming removed 4 bases from V and 4 bases from J; junction bases left unmatched: 15. CDR1 and CDR2 (germline): GTSNPN, SVGIG (reference sequence). The chain's CDR3 is CAWNPLNRGLGTEAFF. The CDR3 bases are TGTGCCTGGAACCCGCTAAACAGGGGTTTGGGCACTGAAGCTTTCTTT.

The chain couples TRBV6-2 or TRBV6-3 to TRBJ1-2; the D is unclear. The CDR3 consists of 13 residues. Trimming took off 2 bases at V and 2 bases at J, with 6 bases between the two ends. Germline V gives CDR1 MNHEY, CDR2 SVGEGT. DNA for the CDR3: TGTGCCAGCAGTTACGAACAGAACTATGGCTACACCTTC. Its protein is CASSYEQNYGYTF.

The V and J genes are TRBV4-2 and TRBJ2-1; TRBD2 might be the D (6 bases). The CDR3 length is 15 residues. Trimming stripped 4 bases from V and 4 bases from J, with 14 bases between. CDR1 and CDR2 (germline): LGHNA, YNFKEQ. CDR3 nucleotide sequence: TGTGCCAGCAGCCTGGGCGGCGGGGCATACAATGAGCAGTTCTTC. Protein sequence: CASSLGGGAYNEQFF.

The V gene is TRBV15, the J gene TRBJ2-1; 7 bases agree with TRBD2. There are 19 residues in the CDR3. Per germline, CDR1 LNHNV and CDR2 YYDKDF (reference sequence). With 0 bases clipped from V and 2 bases from J, the junction kept 13 bases outside the gene matches. The CDR3 coding sequence is TGTGCCACCAGCAGAGATCGGGGAGTTAGCGGGTCAACCTACAATGAGCAGTTCTTC. It translates to CATSRDRGVSGSTYNEQFF.

The rearrangement uses TRBV7-3 and TRBJ2-3, with 7 bases that match TRBD1. The CDR3 covers 14 residues. The V gene's germline CDR1 is SGHTA and CDR2 FQGTGA. Germline trimming cut 5 bases from V and 4 bases from J; bases unmatched to any gene: 6. This chain's CDR3 is CASSPTRGPDTQYF. For the CDR3, the DNA is TGTGCCAGCAGCCCTACGAGGGGGCCAGATACGCAGTATTTT.